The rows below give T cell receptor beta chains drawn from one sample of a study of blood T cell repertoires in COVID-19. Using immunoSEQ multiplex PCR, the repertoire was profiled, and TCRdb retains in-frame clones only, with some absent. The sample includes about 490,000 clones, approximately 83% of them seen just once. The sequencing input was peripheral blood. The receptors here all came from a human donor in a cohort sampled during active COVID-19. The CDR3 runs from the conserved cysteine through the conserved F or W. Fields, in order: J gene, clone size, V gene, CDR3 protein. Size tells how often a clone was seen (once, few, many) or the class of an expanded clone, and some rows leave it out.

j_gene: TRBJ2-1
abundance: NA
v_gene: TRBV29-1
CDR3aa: CSARRAGVNEQFF

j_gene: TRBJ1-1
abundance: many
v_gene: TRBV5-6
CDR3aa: CASSLVERNTEAFF

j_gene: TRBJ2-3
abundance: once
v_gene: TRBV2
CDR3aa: CASSGQSPDTQYF

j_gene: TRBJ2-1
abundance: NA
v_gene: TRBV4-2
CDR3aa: CASSQHRASGRSNEQFF

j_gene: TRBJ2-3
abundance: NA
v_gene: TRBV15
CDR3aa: CATSRGEGTDTQYF

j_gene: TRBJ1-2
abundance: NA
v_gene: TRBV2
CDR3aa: CASNRDRDGYTF

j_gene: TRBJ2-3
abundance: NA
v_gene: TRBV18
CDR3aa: CASSPSGTTDTQYF

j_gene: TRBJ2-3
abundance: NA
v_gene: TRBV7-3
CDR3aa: CASSSRGSGRLSTDTQYF

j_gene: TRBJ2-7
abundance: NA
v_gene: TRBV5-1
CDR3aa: CASSLGIAGYLGEQYF

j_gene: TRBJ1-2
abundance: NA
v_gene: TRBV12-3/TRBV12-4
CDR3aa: CASSPGWNYGYTF

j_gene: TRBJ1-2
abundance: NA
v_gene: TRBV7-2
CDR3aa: CASSLSGTGSGYTF

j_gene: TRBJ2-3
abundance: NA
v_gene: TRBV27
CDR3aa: CASFEYGRGTDTQYF

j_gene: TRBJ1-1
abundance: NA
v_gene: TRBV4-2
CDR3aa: CASSPTYHGTEAFF

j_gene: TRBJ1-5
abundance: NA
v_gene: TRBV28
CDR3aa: CASAYREALNQPQHF

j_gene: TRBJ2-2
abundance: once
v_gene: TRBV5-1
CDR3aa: CASSLTGQANTGELFF

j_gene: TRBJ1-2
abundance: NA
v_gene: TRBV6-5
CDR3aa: CASSFKGTGNYGYTF

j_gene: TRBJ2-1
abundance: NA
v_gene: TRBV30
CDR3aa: CAWSRLADYNEQFF

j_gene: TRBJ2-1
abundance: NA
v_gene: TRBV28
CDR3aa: CASSWGLDRAKWSSYNEQFF

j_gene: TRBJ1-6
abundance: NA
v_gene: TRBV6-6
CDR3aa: CASSSSYNSPLHF

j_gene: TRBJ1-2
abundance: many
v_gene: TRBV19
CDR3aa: CASSTTGGNYGYTF

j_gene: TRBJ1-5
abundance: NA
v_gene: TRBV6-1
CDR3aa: CASSEAGQGMGQPQHF

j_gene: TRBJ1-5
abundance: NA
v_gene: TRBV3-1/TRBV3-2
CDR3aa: CASSQGRGQPQHF

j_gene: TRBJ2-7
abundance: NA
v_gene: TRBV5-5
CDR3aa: CASSSGQGRYEQYF

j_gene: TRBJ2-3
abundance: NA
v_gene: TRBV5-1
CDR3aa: CASSYLTDSNTDTQYF

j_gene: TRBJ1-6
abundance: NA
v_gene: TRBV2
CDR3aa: CASSTQGRSPLHF

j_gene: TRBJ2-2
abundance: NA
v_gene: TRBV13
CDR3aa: CASSLPDPRQGIRTGELFF

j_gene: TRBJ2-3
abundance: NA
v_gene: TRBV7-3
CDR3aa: CASSSTFTTDTQYF

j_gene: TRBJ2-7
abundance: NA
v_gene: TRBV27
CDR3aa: CASSQGPMVSYEQYF

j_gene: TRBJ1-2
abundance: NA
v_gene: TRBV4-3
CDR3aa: CASSQGKVGPTVLYGYTF

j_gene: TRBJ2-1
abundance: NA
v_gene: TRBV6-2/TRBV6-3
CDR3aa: CASSYGVAGVNEQFF

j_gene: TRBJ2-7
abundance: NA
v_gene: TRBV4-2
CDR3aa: CASSQGWAGPYEQYF

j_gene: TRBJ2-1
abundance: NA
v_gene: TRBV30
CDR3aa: CAWSVLSGNEQFF

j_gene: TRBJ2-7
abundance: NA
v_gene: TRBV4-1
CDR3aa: CATGTSERGEQYF

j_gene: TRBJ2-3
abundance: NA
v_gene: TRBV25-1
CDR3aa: CASSDWSGSTDTQYF

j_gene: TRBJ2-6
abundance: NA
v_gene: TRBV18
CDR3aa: CASSRQGAGGDNVLTF

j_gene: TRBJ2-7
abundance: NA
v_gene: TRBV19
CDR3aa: CASSIGGLAGVHEQYF

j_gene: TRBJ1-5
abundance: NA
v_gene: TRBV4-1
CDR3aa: CASSQDRNQPQHF

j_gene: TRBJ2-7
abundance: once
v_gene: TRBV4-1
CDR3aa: CASSHPRDRDEQYF

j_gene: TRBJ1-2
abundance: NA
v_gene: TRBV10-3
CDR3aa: CAISDGTGVSYGYTF

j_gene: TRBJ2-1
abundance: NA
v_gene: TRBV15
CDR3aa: CATTSGEYNEQFF

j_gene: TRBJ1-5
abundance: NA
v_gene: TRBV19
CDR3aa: CASTTVYSNQPQHF

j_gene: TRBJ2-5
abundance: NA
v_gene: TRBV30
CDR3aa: CAWSLGQAQETQYF

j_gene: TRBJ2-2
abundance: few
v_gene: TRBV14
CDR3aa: CASSRQGYTGELFF

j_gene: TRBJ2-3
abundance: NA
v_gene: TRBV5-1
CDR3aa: CASSSLGAASTDTQYF

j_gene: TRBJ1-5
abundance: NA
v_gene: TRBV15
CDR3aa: CATSRAGNQPQHF

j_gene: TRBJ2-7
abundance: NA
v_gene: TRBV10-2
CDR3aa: CASSEGVAGPYEQYF

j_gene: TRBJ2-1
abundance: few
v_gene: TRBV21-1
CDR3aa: CASSSHGGLAGGHNEQFF

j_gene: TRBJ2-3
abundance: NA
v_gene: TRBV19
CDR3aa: CASSFTSGGRTDTQYF

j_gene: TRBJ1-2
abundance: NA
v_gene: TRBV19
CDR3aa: CASSIETGVYGYTF

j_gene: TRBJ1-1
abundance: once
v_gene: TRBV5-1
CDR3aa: CASSFGQGTGGTEAFF

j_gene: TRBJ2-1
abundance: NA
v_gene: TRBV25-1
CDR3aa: CASSGAAGDSYNEQFF

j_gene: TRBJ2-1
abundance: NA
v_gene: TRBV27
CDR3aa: CASSSPGTSGYNEQFF

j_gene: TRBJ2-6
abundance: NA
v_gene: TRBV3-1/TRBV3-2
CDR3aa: CASSQEGAGANVLTF

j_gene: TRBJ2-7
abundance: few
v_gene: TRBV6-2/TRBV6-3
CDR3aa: CASSVTSGTEQYF

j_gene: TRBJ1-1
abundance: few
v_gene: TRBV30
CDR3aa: CAWSVGGSEDTEAFF

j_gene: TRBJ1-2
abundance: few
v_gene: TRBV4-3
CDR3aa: CASSQDDRGSYGYTF

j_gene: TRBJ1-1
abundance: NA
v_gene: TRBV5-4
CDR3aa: CASSLEYGGTTEAFF

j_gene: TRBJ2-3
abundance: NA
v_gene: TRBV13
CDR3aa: CASRTSGRITADTQYF

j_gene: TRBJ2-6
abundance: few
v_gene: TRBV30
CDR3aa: CAWTSDLPSGANVLTF